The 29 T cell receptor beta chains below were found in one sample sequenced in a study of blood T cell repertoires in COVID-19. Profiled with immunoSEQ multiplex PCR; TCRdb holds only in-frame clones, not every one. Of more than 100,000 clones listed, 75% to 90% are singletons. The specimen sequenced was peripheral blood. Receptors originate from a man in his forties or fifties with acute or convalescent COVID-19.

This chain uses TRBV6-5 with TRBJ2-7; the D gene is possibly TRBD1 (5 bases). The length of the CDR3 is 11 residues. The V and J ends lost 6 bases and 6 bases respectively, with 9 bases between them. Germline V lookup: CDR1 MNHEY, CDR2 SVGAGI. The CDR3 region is CASSWGVEQYF. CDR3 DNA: TGTGCCAGCAGCTGGGGCGTCGAGCAGTACTTC.

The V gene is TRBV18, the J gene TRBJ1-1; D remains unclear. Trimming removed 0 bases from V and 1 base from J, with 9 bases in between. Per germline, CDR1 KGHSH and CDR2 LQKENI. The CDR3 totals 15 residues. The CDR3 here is CASSPPSMQNTEAFF. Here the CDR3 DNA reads TGTGCCAGCTCACCACCGAGTATGCAGAACACTGAAGCTTTCTTT.

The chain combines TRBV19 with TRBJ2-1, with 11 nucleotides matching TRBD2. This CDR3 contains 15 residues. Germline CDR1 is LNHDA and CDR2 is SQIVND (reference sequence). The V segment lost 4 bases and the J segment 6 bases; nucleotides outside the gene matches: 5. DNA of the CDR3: TGTGCCAGTAGTACCTCTAGCGGGAGGTTCAATGAGCAGTTCTTC. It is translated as CASSTSSGRFNEQFF.

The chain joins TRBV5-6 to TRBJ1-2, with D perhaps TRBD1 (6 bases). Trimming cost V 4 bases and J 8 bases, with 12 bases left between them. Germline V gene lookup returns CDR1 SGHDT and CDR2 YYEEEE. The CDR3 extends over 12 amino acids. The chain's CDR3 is CASSAYREGYTF. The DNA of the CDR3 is TGTGCCAGCAGCGCGTACAGGGAGGGCTACACCTTC.

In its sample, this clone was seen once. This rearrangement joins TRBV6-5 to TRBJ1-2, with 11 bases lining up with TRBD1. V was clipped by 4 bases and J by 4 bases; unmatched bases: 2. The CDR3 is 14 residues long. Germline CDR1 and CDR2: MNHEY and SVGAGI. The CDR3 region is CASSSDRGLYGYTF. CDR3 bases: TGTGCCAGCAGTTCGGACAGGGGGCTCTATGGCTACACCTTC.

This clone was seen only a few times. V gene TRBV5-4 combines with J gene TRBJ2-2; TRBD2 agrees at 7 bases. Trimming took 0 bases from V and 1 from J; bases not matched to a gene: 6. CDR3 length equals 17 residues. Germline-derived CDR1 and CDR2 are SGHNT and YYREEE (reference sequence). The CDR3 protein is CASSLGQLARNTGELFF. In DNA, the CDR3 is TGTGCCAGCAGCTTGGGACAACTAGCGCGGAACACCGGGGAGCTGTTTTTT. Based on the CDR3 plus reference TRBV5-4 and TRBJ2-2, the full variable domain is ETGVTQSPTHLIKTRGQQVTLRCSSQSGHNTVSWYQQALGQGPQFIFQYYREEENGRGNFPPRFSGLQFPNYSSELNVNALELDDSALYLCASSLGQLARNTGELFFGEGSRLTVL.

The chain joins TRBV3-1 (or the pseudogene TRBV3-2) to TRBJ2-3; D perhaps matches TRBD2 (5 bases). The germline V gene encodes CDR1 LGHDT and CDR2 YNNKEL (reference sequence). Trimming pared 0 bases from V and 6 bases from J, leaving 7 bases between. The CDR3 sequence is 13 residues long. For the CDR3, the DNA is TGTGCCAGCAGCCAAGATCGGAGGGATACGCAGTATTTT. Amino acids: CASSQDRRDTQYF.

The CDR3 DNA reads as TGTGCCAGCAGCTTAGCCGGGACAGGGAATACCTTC. This sequence encodes CASSLAGTGNTF. V usage is TRBV7-8 and J usage is TRBJ1-2; the match to TRBD1 covers 9 bases. The CDR3 spans 12 residues. Germline trimming cut 0 bases from V and 14 bases from J; bases unmatched to any gene: 4. The germline gives CDR1 SGHVS, CDR2 FQNEAQ.

The CDR3 nucleotides are TGTGCCAGCAGTCTAGCAACAGGGGCCTTGAGCTCCTATAATTCACCCCTCCACTTT. Translation: CASSLATGALSSYNSPLHF. The V call is TRBV3-1 (or the pseudogene TRBV3-2), the J call TRBJ1-6; TRBD1 matches 7 bases. Germline V lookup: CDR1 LGHDT, CDR2 YNNKEL (reference sequence). This CDR3 comprises 19 residues. J gave up 0 bases and V 6 bases, and 14 bases lay outside the gene matches.

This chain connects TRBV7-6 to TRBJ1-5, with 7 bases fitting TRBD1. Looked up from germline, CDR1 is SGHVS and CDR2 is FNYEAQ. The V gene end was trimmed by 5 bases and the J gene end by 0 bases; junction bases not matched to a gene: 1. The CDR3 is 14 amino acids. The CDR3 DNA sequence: TGTGCCAGCAGCCCAGGGGGTAGCAATCAGCCCCAGCATTTT. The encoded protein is CASSPGGSNQPQHF.

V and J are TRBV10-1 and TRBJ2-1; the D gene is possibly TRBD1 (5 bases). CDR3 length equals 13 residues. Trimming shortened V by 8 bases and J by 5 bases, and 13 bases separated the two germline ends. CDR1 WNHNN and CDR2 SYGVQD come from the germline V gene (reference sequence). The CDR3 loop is CASAGRLDNEQFF. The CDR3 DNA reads TGCGCCAGCGCAGGGCGGTTGGACAATGAGCAGTTCTTC.

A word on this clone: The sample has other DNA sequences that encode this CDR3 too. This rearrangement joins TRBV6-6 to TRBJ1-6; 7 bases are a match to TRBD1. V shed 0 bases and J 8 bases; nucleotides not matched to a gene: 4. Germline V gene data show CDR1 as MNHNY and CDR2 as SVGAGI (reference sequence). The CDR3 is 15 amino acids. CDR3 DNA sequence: TGTGCCAGCAGTTACTCGGGACAGTCGGATTCACCCCTCCACTTT. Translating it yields CASSYSGQSDSPLHF.

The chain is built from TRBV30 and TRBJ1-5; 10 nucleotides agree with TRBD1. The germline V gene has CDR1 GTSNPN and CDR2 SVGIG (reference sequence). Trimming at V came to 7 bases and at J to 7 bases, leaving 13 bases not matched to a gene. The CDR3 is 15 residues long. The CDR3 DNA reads TGTGCCTTGACCTATGGGACAGGGGCACGACAGCCCCAGCATTTT. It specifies CALTYGTGARQPQHF.

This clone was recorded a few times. The DNA for the CDR3 is TGTGCCAGCAGTTTATCGTCGCTGGGCGGCTACACCTTC. Its translation: CASSLSSLGGYTF. The rearrangement uses TRBV27 and TRBJ1-2; D gene unclear. Germline V CDR1 and CDR2: MNHEY, SMNVEV (reference sequence). The V gene lost 0 bases and the J gene lost 8 bases, with 10 bases spanning the gap. The CDR3 loop spans 13 amino acids.

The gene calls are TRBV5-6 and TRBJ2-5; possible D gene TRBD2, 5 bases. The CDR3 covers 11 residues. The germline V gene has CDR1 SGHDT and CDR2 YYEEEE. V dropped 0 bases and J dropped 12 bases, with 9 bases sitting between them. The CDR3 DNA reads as TGTGCCAGCAGCTTGGCGGAGACTAAGTACTTC. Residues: CASSLAETKYF.

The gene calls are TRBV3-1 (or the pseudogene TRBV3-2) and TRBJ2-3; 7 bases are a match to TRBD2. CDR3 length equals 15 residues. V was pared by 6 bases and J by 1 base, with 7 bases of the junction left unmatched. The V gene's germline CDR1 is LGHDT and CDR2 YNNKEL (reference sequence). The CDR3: CASSPSGTGTDTQYF. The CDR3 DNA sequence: TGTGCCAGCAGTCCAAGCGGGACCGGCACAGATACGCAGTATTTT.

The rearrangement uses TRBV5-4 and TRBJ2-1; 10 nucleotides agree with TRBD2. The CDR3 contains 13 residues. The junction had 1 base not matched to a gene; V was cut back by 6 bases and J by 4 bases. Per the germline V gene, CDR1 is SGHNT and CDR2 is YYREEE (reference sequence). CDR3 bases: TGTGCCAGCATGACTAGCGGGTACAATGAGCAGTTCTTC. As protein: CASMTSGYNEQFF.

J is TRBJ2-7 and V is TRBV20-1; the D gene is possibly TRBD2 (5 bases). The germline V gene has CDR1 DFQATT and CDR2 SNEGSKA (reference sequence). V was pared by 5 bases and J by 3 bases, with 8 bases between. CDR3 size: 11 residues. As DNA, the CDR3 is TGCAGTGCTGAAAGCGGCTACGAGCAGTACTTC. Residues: CSAESGYEQYF.

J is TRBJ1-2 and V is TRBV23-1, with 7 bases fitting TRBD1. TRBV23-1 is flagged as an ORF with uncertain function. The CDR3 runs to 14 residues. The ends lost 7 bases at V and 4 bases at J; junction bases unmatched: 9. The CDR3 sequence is CASTPPTGCYGYTF. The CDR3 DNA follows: TGCGCCAGCACACCCCCGACAGGGTGCTATGGCTACACCTTC.

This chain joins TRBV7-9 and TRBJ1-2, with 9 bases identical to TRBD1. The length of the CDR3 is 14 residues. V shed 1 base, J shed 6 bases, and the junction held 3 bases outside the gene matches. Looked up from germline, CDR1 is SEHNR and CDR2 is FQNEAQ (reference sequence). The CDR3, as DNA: TGTGCCAGCAGCTTAGACAGGGGGCGCGATGGCTACACCTTC. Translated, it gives CASSLDRGRDGYTF.

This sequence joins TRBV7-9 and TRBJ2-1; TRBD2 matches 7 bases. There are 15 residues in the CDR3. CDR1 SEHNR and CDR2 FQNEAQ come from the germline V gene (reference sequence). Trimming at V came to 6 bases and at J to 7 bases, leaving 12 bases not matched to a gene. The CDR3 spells CASRPRGDPSNEQFF. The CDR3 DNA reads TGTGCCAGCAGACCCCGGGGGGACCCTTCGAATGAGCAGTTCTTC.

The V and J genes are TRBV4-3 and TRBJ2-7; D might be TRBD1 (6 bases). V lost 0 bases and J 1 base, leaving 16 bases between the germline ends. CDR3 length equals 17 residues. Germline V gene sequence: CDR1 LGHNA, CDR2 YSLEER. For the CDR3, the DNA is TGCGCCAGCAGCCAAGATCGAAGGGGGATGGGTTCCTACGAGCAGTACTTC. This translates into CASSQDRRGMGSYEQYF.

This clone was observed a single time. The CDR3 here is CASSPALGLAGGPEETQYF. In nucleotides, the CDR3 is TGTGCCAGCAGCCCCGCCCTGGGACTAGCGGGGGGGCCTGAGGAGACCCAGTACTTC. This sequence joins TRBV11-2 and TRBJ2-5, with 16 bases lining up with TRBD2. Losses at the gene ends were 5 bases for V and 5 bases for J; bases not matched to a gene: 14. Germline V gene sequence: CDR1 SGHAT, CDR2 FQNNGV. The CDR3 spans 19 residues.

CDR3 sequence: CASSLFGRGLEETQYF. The DNA of the CDR3 is TGCGCCAGCAGCTTGTTTGGCAGGGGTTTGGAAGAGACCCAGTACTTC. The genes are TRBV5-1 and TRBJ2-5; tentatively, D is TRBD1 (6 bases). The V and J ends lost 1 base and 3 bases respectively, with 16 bases between them. Per germline, CDR1 SGHRS and CDR2 YFSETQ. The CDR3 length is 16 residues.

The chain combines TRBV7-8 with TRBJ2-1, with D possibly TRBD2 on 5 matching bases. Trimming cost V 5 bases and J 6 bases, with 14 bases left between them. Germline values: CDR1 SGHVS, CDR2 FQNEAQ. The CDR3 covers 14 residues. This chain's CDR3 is CASSRDLSGNEQFF. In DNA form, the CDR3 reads TGTGCCAGCAGCCGAGATCTAAGCGGCAATGAGCAGTTCTTC. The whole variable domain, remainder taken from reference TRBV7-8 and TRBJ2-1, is GAGVSQSPRYKVAKRGQDVALRCDPISGHVSLFWYQQALGQGPEFLTYFQNEAQLDKSGLPSDRFFAERPEGSVSTLKIQRTQQEDSAVYLCASSRDLSGNEQFFGPGTRLTVL.

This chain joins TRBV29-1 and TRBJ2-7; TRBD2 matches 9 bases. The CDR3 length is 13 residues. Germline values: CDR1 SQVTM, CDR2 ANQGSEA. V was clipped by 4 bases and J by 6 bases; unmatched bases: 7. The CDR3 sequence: CSVGRVAGVEQYF. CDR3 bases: TGCAGCGTTGGCCGGGTAGCGGGAGTCGAGCAGTACTTC.

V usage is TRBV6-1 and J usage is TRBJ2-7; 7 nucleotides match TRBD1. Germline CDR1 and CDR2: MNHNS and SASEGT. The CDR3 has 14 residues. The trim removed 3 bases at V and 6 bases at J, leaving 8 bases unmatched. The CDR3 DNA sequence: TGTGCCAGCAGTGACCGACAGGGCACTAGCGAGCAGTACTTC. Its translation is CASSDRQGTSEQYF.

Written as DNA, the CDR3 is TGTGCCATCAGTGAGGGGCTAGCGGGGTCAAAAAACATTCAGTACTTC. Protein: CAISEGLAGSKNIQYF. This chain joins TRBV10-3 and TRBJ2-4; 9 positions agree with TRBD2. The length of the CDR3 is 16 residues. J lost 4 bases, V lost 2 bases, and 6 bases had no gene match. Germline V gene sequence: CDR1 ENHRY, CDR2 SYGVKD.

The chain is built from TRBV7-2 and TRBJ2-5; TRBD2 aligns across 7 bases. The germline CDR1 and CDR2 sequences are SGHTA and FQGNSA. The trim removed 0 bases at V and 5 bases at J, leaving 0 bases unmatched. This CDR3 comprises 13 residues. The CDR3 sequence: CASSLAGGETQYF. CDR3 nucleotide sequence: TGTGCCAGCAGCTTAGCGGGAGGGGAGACCCAGTACTTC.